The TCR beta chain described here comes from a study of beta chain features in type 1 diabetes. Overall study results and limits: It was among patients, rather than healthy donors, that naive, central memory and Treg TCRB repertoires appeared more similar. Shortening of TCRB CDR3s, moderate but significant, appeared in all four CD4+ subsets of Type 1 diabetes patients.

CDR3 length: 15 residues. Germline V gene data show CDR1 as SEHNR and CDR2 as FQNEAQ (reference sequence). The V end was cut by 3 bases, the J end by 2 bases, with 12 bases between. Without exception, sorted populations had purity beyond 98%. Notes on this clone: Its matching antigen is unknown.

The study reverse transcribed the entire isolated RNA, so it sequenced expressed TCRB transcripts. The table came from immunoSEQ multiplex PCR; TCRdb's copy has only in-frame clones and leaves some out. The sample includes 280,000 or so clones, about 15% seen only once; the top ten take less than 0.02%. The V and J genes are TRBV7-9 and TRBJ2-3; weak D call: TRBD1 (6 bases). Source material: naive CD4+ T cells from blood. This clonotype originated in a man aged 18 to 35 with type 1 diabetes. CDR3 residues: CASSFGQGITDTQYF. The DNA for the CDR3 is TGTGCCAGCAGCTTTGGCCAGGGGATCACAGATACGCAGTATTTT.